The 27 T cell receptor beta chains given below trace back to one sample, sequenced in a study of T cells expressing NK-cell markers. TCRdb reanalyzed the 5' RACE reads, giving one entry per CDR3 protein sequence and no DNA. This repertoire includes over 5,000 distinct CDR3 sequences. Material for sequencing was blood T cells: a sorted CD56 or NKG2C T cell subset, CD4+ or CD8+ T cells, or bulk PBMC T cells (not recorded which). The receptors come from a young man in good health.

The V call is TRBV20-1, the J call TRBJ1-6; with no DNA, the TCRdb D assignment of TRBD1 cannot be verified. The CDR3 sequence is 14 residues long. Germline CDR1 DFQATT, CDR2 SNEGSKA (reference sequence). CDR3 amino acids: CSAPPLGVNSPLHF.

CDR3 amino acids: CASSLEGRWKTDTQYF. This sequence joins TRBV5-6 and TRBJ2-3; no DNA is available, so the TRBD1 call from TCRdb remains unchecked. Germline V lookup: CDR1 SGHDT, CDR2 YYEEEE. The CDR3 runs to 16 residues. Complete variable domain (other parts from reference TRBV5-6 and TRBJ2-3): DAGVTQSPTHLIKTRGQQVTLRCSPKSGHDTVSWYQQALGQGPQFIFQYYEEEERQRGNFPDRFSGHQFPNYSSELNVNALLLGDSALYLCASSLEGRWKTDTQYFGPGTRLTVL.

This clonotype is medium-sized by frequency. The chain couples TRBV7-9 to TRBJ1-4. The CDR3 runs 16 residues. CDR1 SEHNR and CDR2 FQNEAQ come from the germline V gene (reference sequence). CDR3 sequence: CASSPLPGEGHEKLFF.

By frequency, this clonotype is medium-sized. This chain connects TRBV24-1 to TRBJ2-3; TCRdb designates TRBD2, a call that cannot be tested without DNA. The CDR3 runs to 14 residues. The germline V gene has CDR1 KGHDR and CDR2 SFDVKD. CDR3 sequence reads: CATAGGRGTDTQYF.

This clonotype ranks as medium-sized in terms of frequency. CDR3 amino acids: CSARPFSGANVLTF. The genes are TRBV20-1 and TRBJ2-6. The CDR3 is 14 residues long. The germline V gene has CDR1 DFQATT and CDR2 SNEGSKA (reference sequence).

This clonotype ranks as medium-sized in terms of frequency. J is TRBJ2-3 and V is TRBV5-4; TCRdb's D call of TRBD1 is untestable without DNA. Germline CDR1 is SGHNT and CDR2 is YYREEE (reference sequence). The CDR3 has 13 amino acids. The CDR3 is CASSLSGADTQYF.

CDR3 loop: CSARGPRLAGGNEQFF. V and J are TRBV20-1 and TRBJ2-1; TCRdb calls TRBD2, which cannot be checked without DNA. Germline V gene data show CDR1 as DFQATT and CDR2 as SNEGSKA (reference sequence). This CDR3 spans 16 amino acids.

This CDR3 is CSARATGTGTSPLHF. The chain links TRBV20-1 to TRBJ1-6; TCRdb's D call of TRBD1 is untestable without DNA. The CDR3 covers 15 residues. Germline V gene data show CDR1 as DFQATT and CDR2 as SNEGSKA (reference sequence).

The chain uses TRBV24-1 and TRBJ1-1; without DNA, the TCRdb call of TRBD1 cannot be checked. Germline assignment: CDR1 KGHDR and CDR2 SFDVKD. The CDR3 is 15 residues long. The CDR3 protein is CATSAGQAGNTEAFF.

In terms of frequency, this clonotype is medium-sized. This chain connects TRBV7-2 to TRBJ1-5. Germline-derived CDR1 and CDR2 are SGHTA and FQGNSA. The CDR3 contains 15 residues. The CDR3 reads CASSLYTTSNQPQHF.

The rearrangement uses TRBV2 and TRBJ1-1; TCRdb's D call, TRBD1, is unchecked because there is no DNA. CDR3 length: 11 residues. Germline loops: CDR1 SNHLY, CDR2 FYNNEI. The CDR3 is CASSEQGEAFF. Full variable domain (missing parts from reference TRBV2 and TRBJ1-1): EPEVTQTPSHQVTQMGQEVILRCVPISNHLYFYWYRQILGQKVEFLVSFYNNEISEKSEIFDDQFSVERPDGSNFTLKIRSTKLEDSAMYFCASSEQGEAFFGQGTRLTVV.

In terms of frequency, this clonotype is medium-sized. V and J are TRBV20-1 and TRBJ1-5. The germline CDR1 and CDR2 sequences are DFQATT and SNEGSKA (reference sequence). The CDR3 covers 12 residues. The CDR3 reads CSAGDRAQPQHF.

The chain carries TRBV19 and TRBJ2-1; TCRdb lists TRBD2, though no DNA is available to test this call. Germline loops: CDR1 LNHDA, CDR2 SQIVND (reference sequence). The CDR3 is made up of 12 amino acids. CDR3 amino acids: CATGLVNNEQFF. Using reference TRBV19 and TRBJ2-1 for the parts outside the CDR3, the full variable domain is DGGITQSPKYLFRKEGQNVTLSCEQNLNHDAMYWYRQDPGQGLRLIYYSQIVNDFQKGDIAEGYSVSREKKESFPLTVTSAQKNPTAFYLCATGLVNNEQFFGPGTRLTVL.

The genes are TRBV18 and TRBJ2-7. The length of the CDR3 is 14 residues. Germline CDR1 is KGHSH and CDR2 is LQKENI. CDR3 loop: CASSPLKSVYEQYF.

The chain employs TRBV15 and TRBJ2-1; TCRdb gives TRBD2 as the D gene, but with no DNA this cannot be confirmed. This CDR3 has 18 amino acids. Germline CDR1 and CDR2: LNHNV and YYDKDF (reference sequence). The CDR3 sequence is CATSDPVRRLAVNNEQFF.

According to its frequency, this clonotype is medium-sized. The rearrangement uses TRBV29-1 and TRBJ2-1; the D call from TCRdb, TRBD2, cannot be confirmed without DNA. Per germline, CDR1 SQVTM and CDR2 ANQGSEA. The CDR3 totals 19 residues. The CDR3 is CSVEWFGDGRISSYNEQFF.

This clonotype is called medium-sized (0.01 to 0.1%) based on its frequency. This chain links TRBV6-2 or TRBV6-3 with TRBJ1-2; there is no DNA to check the TCRdb D call of TRBD1. CDR3 length: 14 residues. Germline assignment: CDR1 MNHEY and CDR2 SVGEGT. The CDR3 loop reads CASSYRTGGYGYTF.

This sequence joins TRBV7-9 and TRBJ2-1; TCRdb reports TRBD2, a call that lacks DNA to check it against. CDR3 size: 17 residues. Germline CDR1 SEHNR, CDR2 FQNEAQ (reference sequence). CDR3: CASSFPSAGGLIDEQFF.

This chain links TRBV14 with TRBJ1-2. This CDR3 contains 14 residues. Germline V gene lookup returns CDR1 SGHDN and CDR2 FVKESK. The chain's CDR3 is CASSQGVWGYGYTF.

This clonotype counts as medium-sized by frequency. The chain combines TRBV24-1 with TRBJ2-1; the TCRdb call, TRBD1, lacks DNA for checking. Germline V gives CDR1 KGHDR, CDR2 SFDVKD. The CDR3 consists of 16 residues. CDR3 residues: CATSDLSAGDYNEQFF.

This clonotype counts as medium-sized (0.01 to 0.1%) by frequency. This chain joins TRBV24-1 and TRBJ1-1; TCRdb designates TRBD1, a call that cannot be tested without DNA. The CDR3 length is 12 residues. Germline CDR1 and CDR2: KGHDR and SFDVKD. CDR3 loop: CATSSGRTEAFF.

Measured by frequency, this clonotype is medium-sized (0.01 to 0.1%). The rearrangement joins TRBV6-5 to TRBJ1-5. In germline, CDR1 is MNHEY, CDR2 SVGAGI. The CDR3 runs 13 residues. This chain's CDR3 is CASSTRYRGAQHF.

This clonotype is labeled medium-sized based on frequency. The V gene is TRBV14, the J gene TRBJ1-1. The CDR3 is 13 residues long. The V gene's germline CDR1 is SGHDN and CDR2 FVKESK. The CDR3 loop is CASSLTTNTEAFF. Full variable domain (outside the CDR3, taken from reference TRBV14 and TRBJ1-1): EAGVTQFPSHSVIEKGQTVTLRCDPISGHDNLYWYRRVMGKEIKFLLHFVKESKQDESGMPNNRFLAERTGGTYSTLKVQPAELEDSGVYFCASSLTTNTEAFFGQGTRLTVV.

Considering frequency, this clonotype is medium-sized (0.01 to 0.1%). V usage is TRBV11-2 and J usage is TRBJ2-2; TCRdb's D call of TRBD1 is untestable without DNA. The CDR3 extends over 18 amino acids. CDR1 is SGHAT, CDR2 FQNNGV, per germline. CDR3 in amino acids: CASSLDARQGLNTGELFF.

This clonotype is deemed medium-sized by its frequency. V is TRBV20-1 and J is TRBJ2-5; the D call from TCRdb, TRBD2, cannot be confirmed without DNA. CDR1 is DFQATT, CDR2 SNEGSKA, per germline (reference sequence). This CDR3 comprises 15 residues. CDR3 protein: CSATVAGENLGTQYF.

The J gene is TRBJ2-5, the V gene TRBV18; the D call from TCRdb, TRBD2, cannot be confirmed without DNA. The CDR3 spans 14 residues. CDR1 and CDR2 (germline): KGHSH, LQKENI. The CDR3 protein is CASSPRSGGETQYF.

This clonotype ranks as medium-sized (0.01 to 0.1%) in terms of frequency. This chain connects TRBV14 to TRBJ1-1. From germline, CDR1 is SGHDN and CDR2 FVKESK. The CDR3 runs 13 residues. This chain's CDR3 is CASSQRRNTEAFF. Filled out from reference TRBV14 and TRBJ1-1, the complete variable domain reads EAGVTQFPSHSVIEKGQTVTLRCDPISGHDNLYWYRRVMGKEIKFLLHFVKESKQDESGMPNNRFLAERTGGTYSTLKVQPAELEDSGVYFCASSQRRNTEAFFGQGTRLTVV.